This record concerns one TCR beta chain sequence. This entry belongs to a study of blood T cell repertoires in COVID-19. At the level of the study: Sites across the United States, Italy and Spain contributed samples from acute and convalescent COVID-19. Nucleic acid was either cDNA or gDNA, and it came from T cells, B-cell-depleted T cells, or PBMCs.

Authors' analysis steps: The assay estimated nucleated cells by amplifying reference gene primers. Repertoires were generated with immunoSEQ multiplex PCR, while TCRdb's copy carries only in-frame clones and drops some. The DNA was the basis for D and trimming; V, J and clone size are from that table. The repertoire holds around 100,000 clones, about 87% seen once, with around 10% in the top ten. The germline gives CDR1 MNHEY, CDR2 SMNVEV (reference sequence). The CDR3 loop spans 14 amino acids. Trimming removed 3 bases from V and 6 bases from J; junction bases left unmatched: 5. The sequencing sample was made of peripheral blood. The sequence derives from a woman in her thirties with acute or convalescent COVID-19. This chain joins TRBV27 and TRBJ2-1; 7 bases map to TRBD2. This CDR3 reads CASSFERGTNEQFF. CDR3 sequence (DNA): TGTGCCAGCAGTTTCGAGCGGGGTACCAATGAGCAGTTCTTC.